The clone carrying this T cell receptor (beta chain) was seen only once. Trimming took 5 bases from V and 1 from J, leaving 15 bases between them. The CDR3 has 16 amino acids. Germline CDR1 and CDR2: SGHVS and FQNEAQ. This record comes from a study of T cells in localized non-small cell lung cancer. Repertoires were generated with immunoSEQ multiplex PCR, while TCRdb's copy carries only in-frame clones and drops some. The data contain approximately 31,000 clones, 78% of them seen just once; the ten biggest clones take up around 34%. This TCR came from a male donor aged 60 or over with stage II squamous cell lung carcinoma. This sequence joins TRBV7-8 and TRBJ1-5, with D possibly TRBD1 on 5 matching bases. The sequencing used peripheral blood, collected before any cancer treatment. The CDR3 spells CASSPRGVVSNQPQHF. CDR3 DNA sequence: TGTGCCAGCAGCCCCCGGGGGGTTGTGAGCAATCAGCCCCAGCATTTT.